This TCR beta chain stems from a study of technical replicates of blood from a handful of donors (TCRdb year 2017). Library prep was done by the immunoSEQ multiplex PCR assay. In its TCRdb copy, this immuneACCESS table keeps in-frame sequences only and misses some clones. Where compared with another copy, unresolved V genes explain less than half of these, and the others have no known cause. The sample includes under 90,000 clones, with around 94% observed a single time. 0.25% of the sample is in the top ten clones. CDR1 SGHVS and CDR2 FQNEAQ were looked up in the germline V gene. Including cysteine and phenylalanine, the CDR3 has 15 amino acids. CDR3 DNA only is kept here, 45 bases in frame from base 1. V is pruned by 4 bases and J by 6 bases, leaving 11 bases of the junction without a gene match. Points on this clone: No antigen is known for it. Qualities for individual bases were not recorded, and no much larger clone is one base off.

The sequenced material came from T cells isolated from PBMCs. Rearrangement joined TRBV7-8 to TRBJ1-2; the junction holds 7 bases that match TRBD1. The receptor's source is a human donor in good health. The CDR3 region: CASSSPTGSVHGYTF. The nucleotide sequence is given as TGTGCCAGCAGCTCTCCGACAGGGAGCGTTCATGGCTACACCTTC.